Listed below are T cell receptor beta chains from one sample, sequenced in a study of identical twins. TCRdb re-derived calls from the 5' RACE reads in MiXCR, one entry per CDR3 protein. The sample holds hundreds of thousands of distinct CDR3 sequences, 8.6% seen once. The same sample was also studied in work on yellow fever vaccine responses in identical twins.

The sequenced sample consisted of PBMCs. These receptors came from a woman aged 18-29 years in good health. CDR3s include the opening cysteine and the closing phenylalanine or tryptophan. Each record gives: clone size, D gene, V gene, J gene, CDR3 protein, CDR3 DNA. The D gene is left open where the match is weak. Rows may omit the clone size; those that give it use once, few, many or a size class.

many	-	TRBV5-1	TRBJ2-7	CASSPHDSRNEQYF	TGCGCCAGCAGCCCTCACGACAGTCGGAACGAGCAGTACTTC
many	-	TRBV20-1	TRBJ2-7	CSANFQESYEQYF	TGCAGTGCTAACTTCCAGGAATCCTACGAGCAGTACTTC
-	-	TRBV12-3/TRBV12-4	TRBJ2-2	CASSFPYTGELFF	TGTGCCAGCAGTTTTCCGTACACCGGGGAGCTGTTTTTT
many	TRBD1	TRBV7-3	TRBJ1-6	CASSLSGQHNSPLHF	TGTGCCAGCAGCTTATCGGGACAGCATAATTCACCCCTCCACTTT
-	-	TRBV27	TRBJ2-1	CASRQTGYNEQFF	TGTGCCAGCAGGCAGACAGGATACAATGAGCAGTTCTTC
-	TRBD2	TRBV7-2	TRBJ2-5	CASSPPPSGPKSGTQYF	TGTGCCAGCAGCCCCCCACCTAGCGGGCCTAAAAGTGGGACCCAGTACTTC
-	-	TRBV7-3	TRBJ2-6	CASSLKGIPGANVLTF	TGTGCCAGCAGCCTAAAGGGCATCCCTGGGGCCAACGTCCTGACTTTC
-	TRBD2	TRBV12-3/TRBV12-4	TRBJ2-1	CASSFGAGGLDEQFF	TGTGCCAGCAGTTTTGGAGCGGGGGGGCTCGATGAGCAGTTCTTC
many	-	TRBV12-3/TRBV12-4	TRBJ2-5	CASSSFQETQYF	TGTGCCAGCAGTTCTTTTCAAGAGACCCAGTACTTC
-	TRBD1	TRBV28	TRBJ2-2	CASRLRGTGNTGELFF	TGTGCCAGCAGACTAAGGGGGACAGGGAATACCGGGGAGCTGTTTTTT
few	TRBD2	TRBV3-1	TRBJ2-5	CASSPGLAGYQETQYF	TGTGCCAGCAGCCCCGGACTAGCGGGCTACCAAGAGACCCAGTACTTC
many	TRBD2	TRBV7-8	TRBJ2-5	CASSLLAGAGQETQYF	TGTGCCAGCAGCTTATTAGCGGGGGCCGGCCAAGAGACCCAGTACTTC
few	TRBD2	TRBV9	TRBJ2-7	CASSVDGTTIYEQYF	TGTGCCAGCAGCGTCGACGGGACTACCATCTACGAGCAGTACTTC
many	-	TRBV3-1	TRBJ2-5	CASSQLGGQETQYF	TGTGCCAGCAGCCAATTAGGGGGGCAAGAGACCCAGTACTTC
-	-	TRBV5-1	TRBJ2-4	CASSLPTGLSKNIQYF	TGCGCCAGCAGCTTGCCTACAGGGTTGTCCAAAAACATTCAGTACTTC
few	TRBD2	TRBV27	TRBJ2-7	CASSPAGPAYEQYF	TGTGCCAGCTCCCCAGCGGGACCAGCCTACGAGCAGTACTTC
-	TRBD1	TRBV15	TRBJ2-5	CATSNGQGEETQYF	TGTGCCACCAGCAATGGACAGGGGGAAGAGACCCAGTACTTC
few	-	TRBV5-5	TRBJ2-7	CASSLAAFAVEQYF	TGTGCCAGCAGCTTGGCGGCTTTTGCGGTCGAGCAGTACTTC
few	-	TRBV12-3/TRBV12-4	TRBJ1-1	CASRGHTEAFF	TGTGCCAGCAGGGGGCACACTGAAGCTTTCTTT
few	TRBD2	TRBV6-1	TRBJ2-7	CASRTGTKVTYEQYF	TGTGCCAGCAGGACCGGGACTAAAGTCACCTACGAGCAGTACTTC
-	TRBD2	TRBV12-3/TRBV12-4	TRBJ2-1	CASSLRGSAYNEQFF	TGTGCCAGCAGTTTACGCGGGAGCGCCTACAATGAGCAGTTCTTC
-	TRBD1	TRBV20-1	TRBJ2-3	CSAEQGALTDTQYF	TGCAGTGCTGAACAGGGGGCGCTGACAGATACGCAGTATTTT
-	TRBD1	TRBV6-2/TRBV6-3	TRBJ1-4	CASSDRATPADEKLFF	TGTGCCAGCTCGGACAGGGCAACACCGGCGGATGAAAAACTGTTTTTT
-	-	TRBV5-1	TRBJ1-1	CASSLNSGHTEAFF	TGCGCCAGCAGCTTGAATTCTGGTCACACTGAAGCTTTCTTT
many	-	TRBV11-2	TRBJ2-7	CASSEPGRYYEQYF	TGTGCCAGCAGCGAACCGGGACGGTACTACGAGCAGTACTTC
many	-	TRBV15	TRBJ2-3	CATSRDDTQYF	TGTGCCACCAGCAGAGACGACACGCAGTATTTT